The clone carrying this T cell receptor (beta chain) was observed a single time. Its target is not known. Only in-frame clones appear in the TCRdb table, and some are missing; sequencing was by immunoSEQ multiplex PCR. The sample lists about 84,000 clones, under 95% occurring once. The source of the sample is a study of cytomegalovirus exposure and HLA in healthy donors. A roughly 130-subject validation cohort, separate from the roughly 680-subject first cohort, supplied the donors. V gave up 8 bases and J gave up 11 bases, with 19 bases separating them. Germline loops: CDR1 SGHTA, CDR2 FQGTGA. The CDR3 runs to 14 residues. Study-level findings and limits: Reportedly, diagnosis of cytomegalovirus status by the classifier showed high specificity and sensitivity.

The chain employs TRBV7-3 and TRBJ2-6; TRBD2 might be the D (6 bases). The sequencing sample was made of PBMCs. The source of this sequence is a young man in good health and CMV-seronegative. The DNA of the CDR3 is TGTGCCAGCGGCCTCAATAGGGACTCCGACGTCCTGACTTTC. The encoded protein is CASGLNRDSDVLTF.